Shown below are 17 T cell receptor beta chains from a single sample sequenced in a study of spatial heterogeneity in lung cancer. TCRdb redid the calling of the 5' RACE reads with MiXCR, one entry per CDR3 protein. The sample lists 40,000 to 45,000 distinct CDR3 sequences, roughly an eighth occurring once. This sample's time point: sample taken at primary tumor resection. Sequencing covered unsorted whole RNA taken from tumor, nontumor lung or frozen PBMC. Sequenced material: PBMCs, taken at surgery. These receptors all come from a male donor with early-stage non-small cell lung cancer.

This chain connects TRBV20-1 to TRBJ2-2, with D maybe TRBD2 (5 bases). CDR1 and CDR2 from the germline V gene are DFQATT and SNEGSKA (reference sequence). This CDR3 spans 12 amino acids. Between the trimmed V and J ends, which lost 2 bases and 6 bases, there was a span of 7 bases. CDR3 DNA sequence: TGCAGTGCTAGATCTAGCCCCGGGGAGCTGTTTTTT. It yields the protein CSARSSPGELFF.

This clonotype was seen a few times. This chain joins TRBV5-4 and TRBJ2-7; TRBD1 matches at 7 bases. The CDR3 is 15 amino acids. V gave up 0 bases and J gave up 1 base; unmatched junction bases: 4. The germline gives CDR1 SGHNT, CDR2 YYREEE (reference sequence). The CDR3: CASSLAGTDSYEQYF. CDR3 nucleotides: TGTGCCAGCAGCTTGGCCGGGACAGATTCCTACGAGCAGTACTTC.

CDR3 sequence (DNA): TGCGCCAGCAGCCCGCGACTAGCGGGAGGTAACTACAATGAGCAGTTCTTC. Translating it yields CASSPRLAGGNYNEQFF. The rearrangement links TRBV4-3 to TRBJ2-1, with 13 bases matching TRBD2. The CDR3 is made up of 17 amino acids. Germline-derived CDR1 and CDR2 are LGHNA and YSLEER. V lost 4 bases, J lost 3 bases, and 6 bases stayed unmatched.

This clonotype was recorded many times. This chain uses TRBV28 with TRBJ1-3; 8 bases are shared with TRBD1. The ends lost 2 bases at V and 9 bases at J; junction bases unmatched: 3. Per germline, CDR1 MDHEN and CDR2 SYDVKM. This CDR3 is 13 amino acids long. CDR3 in amino acids: CASSLGTGFTIYF. In DNA form, the CDR3 reads TGTGCCAGCAGTTTAGGGACAGGCTTCACCATATATTTT.

V gene TRBV7-9 combines with J gene TRBJ2-7, with TRBD1 matching over 7 bases. Germline CDR1 is SEHNR and CDR2 is FQNEAQ (reference sequence). The CDR3 is made up of 14 amino acids. V lost 5 bases to trimming and J lost 1 base; unmatched junction nucleotides: 5. This CDR3 reads CASSPQGESYEQYF. The CDR3 DNA is TGTGCCAGCAGCCCCCAGGGGGAATCCTACGAGCAGTACTTC.

This clonotype was observed at least ten times. The chain joins TRBV11-3 to TRBJ1-1; weak D call: TRBD1 (6 bases). This CDR3 comprises 20 residues. The germline V gene has CDR1 SGHNT and CDR2 YENEEA. Between the trimmed V and J ends, which lost 10 bases and 4 bases, there was a span of 37 bases. The CDR3 is CATDLPRGVVGATLGTEAFF. In DNA form, the CDR3 reads TGTGCCACCGACCTCCCACGTGGGGTTGTGGGGGCAACCCTAGGCACTGAAGCTTTCTTT.

The V call is TRBV11-2, the J call TRBJ2-2; 7 bases are a match to TRBD2. With 5 bases clipped from V and 8 bases from J, the junction kept 5 bases outside the gene matches. Germline V lookup: CDR1 SGHAT, CDR2 FQNNGV. This CDR3 spans 13 amino acids. This chain's CDR3 is CASSRGRSGELFF. The CDR3 bases are TGTGCCAGCAGCCGCGGGAGATCGGGGGAGCTGTTTTTT.

This CDR3 reads CASSRYTGDSSGNTIYF. The CDR3 nucleotides are TGTGCCAGCAGCCGGTATACAGGGGATTCCTCTGGAAACACCATATATTTT. V gene TRBV3-1 combines with J gene TRBJ1-3; 7 bases line up with TRBD1. This CDR3 is built from 17 residues. The germline V gene encodes CDR1 LGHDT and CDR2 YNNKEL (reference sequence). V gave up 4 bases and J gave up 0 bases; unmatched junction bases: 9.

The genes are TRBV5-4 and TRBJ2-3; D might be TRBD1 or TRBD2, each matching 5 bases. The CDR3 is 16 amino acids. Germline V gene data show CDR1 as SGHNT and CDR2 as YYREEE (reference sequence). The V gene lost 4 bases and the J gene lost 1 base, with 16 bases spanning the gap. The DNA of the CDR3 is TGTGCCAGCAGCGCTGGGACGTCGAGGGGCACAGATACGCAGTATTTT. The encoded protein is CASSAGTSRGTDTQYF.

At least ten counts were recorded for this clonotype. The CDR3, as DNA: TGTGCCAGCAGTTTAGAGGGGTCCGGCTACACCTTC. Translating gives CASSLEGSGYTF. J is TRBJ1-2 and V is TRBV12-3 or TRBV12-4; D possibly corresponds to TRBD1 (5 bases). The CDR3 extends over 12 amino acids. V gave up 1 base and J gave up 8 bases, with 8 bases separating them.

CDR3 region: CASSQGGSSTDTQYF. Here the CDR3 DNA reads TGTGCCAGCAGCCAAGGGGGCTCCAGCACAGATACGCAGTATTTT. V usage is TRBV3-1 and J usage is TRBJ2-3, with D perhaps matching TRBD1 (5 bases). The CDR3 runs 15 residues. Germline V gives CDR1 LGHDT, CDR2 YNNKEL (reference sequence). V was trimmed by 1 base and J by 0 bases, leaving 8 bases between them.

This clonotype was detected many times. J is TRBJ2-1 and V is TRBV7-2; 10 bases line up with TRBD2. V gave up 7 bases and J gave up 8 bases; unmatched junction bases: 11. The germline CDR1 and CDR2 sequences are SGHTA and FQGNSA. The CDR3 spans 15 residues. CDR3 sequence (DNA): TGTGCCAGCACCACTTCTAGCGGGAGAGGGGATGAGCAGTTCTTC. It translates to CASTTSSGRGDEQFF. Full variable domain (remainder filled in from reference TRBV7-2 and TRBJ2-1): GAGVSQSPSNKVTEKGKDVELRCDPISGHTALYWYRQSLGQGLEFLIYFQGNSAPDKSGLPSDRFSAERTGGSVSTLTIQRTQQEDSAVYLCASTTSSGRGDEQFFGPGTRLTVL.

This chain joins TRBV7-2 and TRBJ2-2; 7 nucleotides match TRBD1. The CDR3 spans 14 residues. Germline assignment: CDR1 SGHTA and CDR2 FQGNSA. The V gene end was trimmed by 3 bases and the J gene end by 5 bases; junction bases not matched to a gene: 3. The CDR3 loop reads CASSFARGTGELFF. The CDR3 DNA reads TGTGCCAGCAGCTTTGCCAGGGGGACCGGGGAGCTGTTTTTT. The variable domain in full, completed from reference TRBV7-2 and TRBJ2-2, reads GAGVSQSPSNKVTEKGKDVELRCDPISGHTALYWYRQSLGQGLEFLIYFQGNSAPDKSGLPSDRFSAERTGGSVSTLTIQRTQQEDSAVYLCASSFARGTGELFFGEGSRLTVL.

Regarding this clonotype: The limits of the CDR3 on the DNA are not certain, so only TCRdb's listed CDR3 is given. This chain links TRBV6-4 with TRBJ2-2; TRBD1, the table's D call, lacks a check against the DNA. With termini counted, the CDR3 has 14 amino acids. Germline V CDR1 and CDR2: MRHNA, SNTAGT. The CDR3 protein is CASRPFGAAGELFF.

V is TRBV28 and J is TRBJ2-5, with D unclear. Trimming shortened V by 2 bases and J by 5 bases, and 21 bases separated the two germline ends. CDR1 is MDHEN, CDR2 SYDVKM, per germline. The CDR3 loop spans 17 amino acids. The chain's CDR3 is CASSLIGLISTRETQYF. CDR3 in DNA: TGTGCCAGCAGTTTAATAGGGTTGATCAGTACCCGGGAGACCCAGTACTTC. Using reference TRBV28 and TRBJ2-5 for the parts outside the CDR3, the full variable domain is DVKVTQSSRYLVKRTGEKVFLECVQDMDHENMFWYRQDPGLGLRLIYFSYDVKMKEKGDIPEGYSVSREKKERFSLILESASTNQTSMYLCASSLIGLISTRETQYFGPGTRLLVL.

The gene calls are TRBV28 and TRBJ2-7, with D perhaps matching TRBD2 (5 bases). CDR1 and CDR2 from the germline V gene are MDHEN and SYDVKM. The germline V and J ends were trimmed by 4 bases and 2 bases, with 9 bases remaining between them. The CDR3 totals 13 residues. Here the CDR3 DNA reads TGTGCCAGCAGTTCCCGGGGTCCCTACGAGCAGTACTTC. Translating it yields CASSSRGPYEQYF.

This clonotype has a handful of counts. The rearrangement links TRBV9 to TRBJ1-3; no definite D call. Trimming removed 0 bases from V and 1 base from J, with 11 bases in between. In germline, CDR1 is SGDLS, CDR2 YYNGEE. This CDR3 is built from 16 residues. CDR3 residues: CASSVDPGLSGNTIYF. The CDR3 nucleotides read TGTGCCAGCAGCGTAGACCCAGGCCTGTCTGGAAACACCATATATTTT.